This T cell receptor (beta chain) was observed in a study of cytomegalovirus exposure and HLA in healthy donors (dated by TCRdb to the late 2010s). With respect to the entire study: According to an earlier analysis of a few hundred of the donors, 150 million to 200 million T cells yielded over 100 million unique TCR beta sequences and more than 250 Gb of sequence data. To predict cytomegalovirus infection status, the study brought together high-throughput TCR immunosequencing, statistical association of individual TCRs with disease status, and machine learning. Using immunosequencing, the study profiled T cell repertoires from about 620 subjects and related those repertoires to cytomegalovirus serostatus. Because of strong linkage in the cohort, a handful of DR-DQ haplotypes were treated as single units for association and clustering. An earlier analysis of 587 of the donors applied high-throughput TCR beta sequencing to assess whether each TCR beta V gene segment acted as functional or pseudogenic. A later analysis re-examined previously published TCR beta repertoires from more than 650 donors and added high-resolution HLA genotyping to investigate patterns of TCR occurrence. Approximately 330 gigabases of sequencing data and around 88 million unique TCR sequences made up an early release that covered fewer than 650 HLA-typed donors. In addition to the first cohort of roughly 700 subjects, a separate validation cohort of approximately 130 different subjects was used. On average, roughly 200,000 unique TCR beta nucleotide sequences were sequenced per donor among roughly 430 genotyped donors of the cohort, with 15% to 20% of those sequences being non-productive. Class I and class II HLA loci were covered by the typing at four-digit resolution. The study was designed to test whether signatures of past pathogen exposure could be identified by cataloging public T cell receptors. Every discovery cohort repertoire had been produced on one sequencing platform. Alongside the repertoire data, information on donor age, sex, ethnicity and CMV serostatus was compiled. In a later genetic analysis, genome-wide SNP genotypes for about 65% of the 666 donors were used, and that subset was treated as a discovery cohort. The later analysis used no new phenotypic data to find candidate immune exposures, relying instead on TCR beta sequences and their occurrence across donors. Of the 300 to 450 genotyped donors, approximately 80% fell in the genetic ancestry cluster associated with self-reported Caucasian donors. Typing coverage varied by locus: roughly 620-640 donors for A, B, C, DRB1 and DQB1; 522 for DQA1; approximately 610 for DPA1; approximately 450 for DPB1.

Worth noting for this clone: Its antigen remains undetermined. Per-nucleotide qualities are absent, and no much larger clonotype sits a single base away.

Library preparation employed the immunoSEQ multiplex PCR assay. A mixture of 60 forward primers for TCR Vbeta segments and 13 reverse primers for TCR Jbeta segments was used in the multiplex PCR. The CDR3 region of rearranged TCR beta genes was amplified from genomic DNA by a multiplex PCR assay. On the Illumina HiSeq System, the amplified TCR beta libraries were sequenced as 87-base-pair reads. As for how the authors treated the data: A later analysis counted tens of millions of unique TCR beta chains across the 650 to 800 repertoires, and some 11 million of these chains were shared by at least two donors. Raw reads were error-corrected and collapsed into unique sequences with a nearest-neighbor algorithm that merged closely related sequences to remove PCR and sequencing errors. Alignment of CDR3 sequences to IMGT reference sequences was used to assign V, D and J gene segments. For a sequence to be retained, at least a six-nucleotide match to both a V gene segment and a J gene segment was required. A rearrangement counted as productive if the CDR3 had no stop codons and remained in frame with V and J, and every other rearrangement counted as non-productive. CDR3 was defined according to IMGT convention as the region running from the second conserved V-encoded cysteine to the conserved J-encoded phenylalanine. The earlier analysis of about 610 of the donors excluded sequences that lacked an unambiguous match to a single V gene segment. In an earlier analysis of approximately 610 of the donors, V segments were called functional above 56.7% productive rearrangements and were called segregating when the between-donor standard deviation exceeded 5%. A statistical classification framework was developed to diagnose cytomegalovirus status using the catalog of TCR beta chain sequences. A later analysis assigned V and J genes by comparing TCR nucleotide sequences with IMGT/GENE-DB human TR gene sequences. A later analysis assigned CDR3 sequences and most-parsimonious VDJ recombination scenarios with the TCRdist pipeline. In a later analysis, each TCR beta chain was defined by its CDR3 amino acid sequence together with its V-gene family, and reads lacking a unique V-gene family were excluded. In a later analysis, approximately 590 highly shared, low-generation-probability nucleotide sequences were removed to address suspected cross-contamination and a sequencing artifact. For each public chain, a later analysis derived a clonal expansion index from normalized ranks of inferred template counts within each repertoire. In a later analysis, generation probabilities were computed using a VDJ recombination model fitted to out-of-frame rearrangements, and the results were checked against IGoR. Hypergeometric tests were used in a later analysis to score TCR-TCR, TCR-HLA and TCR-CMV co-occurrence, with a repertoire-size bias correction applied to the TCR pairs. False discovery rates were estimated in a later analysis by permuting HLA or CMV assignments 20 times. A later analysis grouped co-occurring TCRs with DBSCAN, adding TCRdist sequence similarity when clustering within HLA-allele-positive subsets. Repertoires with fewer than 30,000 or more than 120,000 public chains, plus five repertoires with anomalous nucleotide sharing, were excluded from co-occurrence clustering. TCRdb provides this immuneACCESS table in a form limited to in-frame rearrangements. Some clones are lacking; in checked studies, under half of them reflect an unresolved V gene, and why the rest are absent is not known. V and J calls and clone size are as listed in that table; D and trimming were resolved from the DNA. For this sample the table gives fewer than 150,000 clones, of which 85% were detected only once. The top ten constitute under 8.5% of the sample.

The cohort consisted of 650 to 700 healthy bone marrow donors. Cohort members were all nominally healthy when sampled, although unrecorded immune exposures were likely present. The donor tested CMV seropositive and was one of the 289 seropositive cohort members. Every donor gave a peripheral blood sample, and the peripheral blood mononuclear cells from that sample were used for TCR beta sequencing. Genomic DNA was extracted from the blood cell samples with the Qiagen DNeasy Blood Extraction Kit. From the cysteine up to the phenylalanine, the CDR3 has a length of 13 residues. The only DNA kept is the CDR3, 39 bases in frame from the first base. Looking up the germline V gene yields CDR1 SNHLY and CDR2 FYNNEI. V is pared back by 10 bases and J by 0 bases, with 12 bases lying between the germline termini. Results and caveats for the whole study, not just this receptor: According to a later analysis, most CMV-associated TCR beta chains appeared to be HLA-restricted, and the HLA associations seemed to be driven largely by CMV exposure. Most TCR sequences were observed very rarely across donors, whereas some public TCRs were present in many individuals. Three of the identified cytomegalovirus-associated TCR beta chains were confirmed in vitro to be specific for cytomegalovirus antigens. A later analysis found that HLA-associated TCR beta chains were more clonally expanded and had lower generation probabilities than equally common non-associated chains. A later genetic analysis associated a missense DCLRE1C variant with V-gene and J-gene trimming of TCR beta chains, and an independent cohort replicated the association. In a later analysis, some 18,000 TCR beta sequences were associated with specific HLA alleles at a false discovery rate of 0.05. A total of about 180 TCR beta chains were listed by the study as associated with cytomegalovirus. Assigning TCR associations to individual alleles was difficult when HLA alleles, especially DR and DQ, strongly co-occurred. This cohort had only TCR beta chains sequenced, and the lack of alpha or paired-chain data limited which features could be detected. A later genetic analysis reported fewer N-insertions in productive TCRs among donors in an Asian-associated ancestry cluster than the roughly 720-donor mean. Correlated functional status among segregating V segments might reflect linkage disequilibrium, but an unknown experimental factor could not be ruled out. Cytomegalovirus status was reported to be diagnosed by the classifier with high specificity and sensitivity in both the original and validation cohorts. A further reported finding was that TCR beta sequences accurately predicted the HLA-A and HLA-B alleles for most subjects in the first cohort. According to a later analysis, parvovirus B19, influenza, CMV and Epstein-Barr virus appeared linked to several top co-occurrence clusters. A group of highly shared sequence variants was considered likely to be a technical artifact of the sequencing pipeline. It was suggested by the authors that the approach could potentially be generalized to other disease states and immunological phenotypes. The 87-base-pair reads could not distinguish some IMGT-functional V segments, including TRBV6-2 and TRBV6-3, so those segments were excluded. A later analysis found that TCR association rates varied across HLA loci, with DRB1 alleles showing the most associated TCRs and HLA-C alleles the fewest. HLA typing was unavailable for some donors at each locus, so association tests used only the typed subset. Immune exposure information for the cohort was limited to CMV serostatus. Roughly uniform sequencing depth across donors was assumed in presence/absence analyses, although this assumption may not hold. An earlier analysis of several hundred of the donors showed that most TCR beta V segments appeared in productive rearrangements either about 90% or about 30% of the time, which broadly matched IMGT annotations. Because counts were too low, roughly 16 rarely observed V segments, including chromosome 9 orphons, were left out of the earlier analysis of a few hundred of the donors.

The sample taken for sequencing was PBMCs. The receptor's source is a woman aged 25 to 39 in good health and CMV-seropositive. The chain is encoded by TRBV2 joined to TRBJ1-2, and the D gene may be TRBD1, 6 bases matching. In nucleotides, the sequence is TGTGCCACCCCTGGACAGCCTAACTATGGCTACACCTTC. Its translation reads: CATPGQPNYGYTF.